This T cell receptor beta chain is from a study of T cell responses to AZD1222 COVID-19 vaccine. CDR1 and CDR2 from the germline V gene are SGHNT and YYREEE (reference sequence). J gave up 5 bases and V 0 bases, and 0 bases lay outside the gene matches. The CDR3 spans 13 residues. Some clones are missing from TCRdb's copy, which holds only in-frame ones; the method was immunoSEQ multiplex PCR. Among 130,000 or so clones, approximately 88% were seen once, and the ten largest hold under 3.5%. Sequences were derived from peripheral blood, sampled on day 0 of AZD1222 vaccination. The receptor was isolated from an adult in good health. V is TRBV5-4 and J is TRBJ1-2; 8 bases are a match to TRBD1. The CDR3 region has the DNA TGTGCCAGCAGCTTGGACAGGGGGTATGGCTACACCTTC. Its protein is CASSLDRGYGYTF.